This T cell receptor (beta chain) was profiled in a study of a mutant IDH1 vaccine in newly diagnosed glioma. CDR1 and CDR2 (germline): SGDLS, YYNGEE. This CDR3 has 14 amino acids. V lost 5 bases, J lost 0 bases, and 9 bases lay in between. TCRdb's copy holds only in-frame clones and misses some; the assay was immunoSEQ multiplex PCR. The table shows 50,000 to 75,000 clones, with roughly 68% occurring only once. Turning to this clone: The antigen is undetermined.

Documented time point: week 35, safety follow-up. The study gave 300 ug of mutant IDH1 20-mer peptide per vaccine dose, with topical imiquimod. This receptor was obtained from a man aged 45-60 years with glioma. The source was PBMCs, collected from a glioma patient whose treatment included an IDH1 peptide vaccine. This sequence joins TRBV9 and TRBJ1-5; no clear D gene. CDR3 coding DNA: TGTGCCAGCAGTGGAGCCAGTAGCAATCAGCCCCAGCATTTT. It codes for CASSGASSNQPQHF.